This TCR beta chain originates from a study of shared clonotypes between healthy human individuals. Execution of the assay was at deep level. Here immunoSEQ multiplex PCR was the method, and the copy in TCRdb shows in-frame clones only, minus some. The sample records more than 450,000 clones, 79% being singletons. The CDR3 sequence is 17 residues long. Germline assignment: CDR1 SNHLY and CDR2 FYNNEI. V lost 6 bases to trimming and J lost 2 bases, with 17 bases between them. In its sample, this clone was seen once. The source material was PBMCs. The clonotype comes from a woman aged 40 to 49 in good health. Some clones in this sample may be carry-over from other donors' samples. The V gene is TRBV2, the J gene TRBJ2-6, with D perhaps being TRBD1 or TRBD2 (5 bases each). The CDR3 region has the DNA TGTGCCAGCAGGGCGTGGGACCATTCAACTGGGGCCAACGTCCTGACTTTC. Translated, it gives CASRAWDHSTGANVLTF. Complete variable domain (other parts from reference TRBV2 and TRBJ2-6): EPEVTQTPSHQVTQMGQEVILRCVPISNHLYFYWYRQILGQKVEFLVSFYNNEISEKSEIFDDQFSVERPDGSNFTLKIRSTKLEDSAMYFCASRAWDHSTGANVLTFGAGSRLTVL.